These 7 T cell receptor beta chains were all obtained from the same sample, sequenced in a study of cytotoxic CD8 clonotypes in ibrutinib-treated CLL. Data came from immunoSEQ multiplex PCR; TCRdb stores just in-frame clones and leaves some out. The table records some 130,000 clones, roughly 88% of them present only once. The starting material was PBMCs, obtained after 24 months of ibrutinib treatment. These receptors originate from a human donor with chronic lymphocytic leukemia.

The CDR3 loop is CASSLFGLSDTQYF. For the CDR3, the DNA is TGCGCCAGCAGTCTTTTCGGACTGTCAGATACGCAGTATTTT. The J gene is TRBJ2-3, the V gene TRBV5-1; a weak D match, TRBD2 (5 bases). Trimming left V 5 bases short and J 4 bases short, with 14 bases between. The CDR3 consists of 14 residues. The germline V gene has CDR1 SGHRS and CDR2 YFSETQ.

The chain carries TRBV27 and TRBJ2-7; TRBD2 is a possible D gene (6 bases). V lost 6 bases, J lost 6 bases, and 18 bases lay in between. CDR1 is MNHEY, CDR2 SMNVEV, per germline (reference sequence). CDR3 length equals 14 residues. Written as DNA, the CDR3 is TGTGCCAGCAGCAGGAGGGGCATTCCGAGCGAGCAGTACTTC. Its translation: CASSRRGIPSEQYF.

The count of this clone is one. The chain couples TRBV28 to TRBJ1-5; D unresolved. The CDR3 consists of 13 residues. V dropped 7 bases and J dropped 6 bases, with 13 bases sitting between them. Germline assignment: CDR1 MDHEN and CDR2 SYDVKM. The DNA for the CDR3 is TGTGCCAGCACTATCTTGGTCGGTCAGCCCCAGCATTTT. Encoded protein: CASTILVGQPQHF.

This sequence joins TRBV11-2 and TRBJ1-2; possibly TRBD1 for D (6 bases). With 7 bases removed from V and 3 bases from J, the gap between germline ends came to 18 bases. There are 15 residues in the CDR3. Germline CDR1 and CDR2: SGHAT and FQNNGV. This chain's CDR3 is CASTDRRDNYYGYTF. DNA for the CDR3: TGTGCCAGCACCGACCGCAGGGACAACTACTATGGCTACACCTTC.

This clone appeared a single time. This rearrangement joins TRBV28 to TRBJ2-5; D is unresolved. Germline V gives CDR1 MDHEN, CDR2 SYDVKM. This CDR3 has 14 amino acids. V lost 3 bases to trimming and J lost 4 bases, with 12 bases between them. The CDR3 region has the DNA TGTGCCAGCAGTTTTCCTATTCGGCTAGAGACCCAGTACTTC. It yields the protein CASSFPIRLETQYF.

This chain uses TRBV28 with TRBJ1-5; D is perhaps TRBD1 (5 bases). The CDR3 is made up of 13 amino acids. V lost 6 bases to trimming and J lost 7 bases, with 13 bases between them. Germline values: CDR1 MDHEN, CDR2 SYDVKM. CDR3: CASRGGTGQPQHF. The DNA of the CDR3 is TGTGCCAGCAGGGGGGGAACGGGGCAGCCCCAGCATTTT. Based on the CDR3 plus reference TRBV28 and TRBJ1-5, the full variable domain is DVKVTQSSRYLVKRTGEKVFLECVQDMDHENMFWYRQDPGLGLRLIYFSYDVKMKEKGDIPEGYSVSREKKERFSLILESASTNQTSMYLCASRGGTGQPQHFGDGTRLSIL.

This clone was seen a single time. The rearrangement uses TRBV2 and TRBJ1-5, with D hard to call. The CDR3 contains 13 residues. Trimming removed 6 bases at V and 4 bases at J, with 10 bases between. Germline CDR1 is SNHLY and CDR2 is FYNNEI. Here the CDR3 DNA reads TGTGCCAGCAGGCCGCAGATAAATCAGCCCCAGCATTTT. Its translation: CASRPQINQPQHF. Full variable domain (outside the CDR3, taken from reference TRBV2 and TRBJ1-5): EPEVTQTPSHQVTQMGQEVILRCVPISNHLYFYWYRQILGQKVEFLVSFYNNEISEKSEIFDDQFSVERPDGSNFTLKIRSTKLEDSAMYFCASRPQINQPQHFGDGTRLSIL.